Each of the 30 T cell receptor beta chains below was sequenced from the same sample in a study of OX40 agonist ivuxolimab in advanced cancers. Some clones are missing from TCRdb's copy, which holds only in-frame ones; the method was immunoSEQ multiplex PCR. The table has 70,000 to 95,000 clones, 80% to 90% seen once. Source: CD4+ or CD8+ T cells sorted from blood, taken in a trial of the OX40 agonist ivuxolimab. Receptors were obtained from an adult with an advanced solid tumor such as melanoma, head and neck, liver or kidney cancer.

The sample holds one count of this clone. DNA of the CDR3: TGTGCCAGCAGCCAGGTGGGTTATGAGCAGTACGTC. Its translation: CASSQVGYEQYV. This chain joins TRBV11-2 and TRBJ2-7; D is uncertain. The germline V and J ends were trimmed by 5 bases and 7 bases, with 12 bases remaining between them. Per germline, CDR1 SGHAT and CDR2 FQNNGV. The CDR3 runs to 12 residues.

The chain joins TRBV9 to TRBJ1-5, with 8 bases that match TRBD1. Germline V gene data show CDR1 as SGDLS and CDR2 as YYNGEE. There are 15 residues in the CDR3. J was trimmed by 5 bases and V by 3 bases; bases with no gene match: 7. CDR3: CASSAGGRGHQPQHF. The CDR3 DNA reads TGTGCCAGCAGCGCAGGGGGCCGTGGCCATCAGCCCCAGCATTTT.

This clone was detected a few times. V gene TRBV4-1 combines with J gene TRBJ2-7; D not certain. The germline V gene encodes CDR1 MGHRA and CDR2 YSYEKL. This CDR3 has 13 residues. With 0 bases removed from V and 3 bases from J, the gap between germline ends came to 6 bases. The CDR3 nucleotides read TGCGCCAGCAGCCAAGATTTGGGCTACGAGCAGTACGTC. It yields the protein CASSQDLGYEQYV.

The chain links TRBV6-5 to TRBJ2-2, with no clear D. The CDR3 is 16 residues long. The V end lost 2 bases, the J end lost 2 bases, and 12 bases lay between the germline ends. CDR1 and CDR2 from the germline V gene are MNHEY and SVGAGI. CDR3 region: CASSYTGPPNTGELFF. The CDR3 nucleotides are TGTGCCAGCAGTTACACGGGCCCACCCAACACCGGGGAGCTGTTTTTT.

V gene TRBV28 combines with J gene TRBJ1-3; 12 positions agree with TRBD1. The V gene's germline CDR1 is MDHEN and CDR2 SYDVKM. The CDR3 spans 16 residues. With 7 bases clipped from V and 4 bases from J, the junction kept 8 bases outside the gene matches. CDR3 region: CASIPSGTGGGNTIYF. In nucleotides, the CDR3 is TGTGCCAGCATCCCCTCCGGGACAGGGGGCGGAAACACCATATATTTT.

The chain combines TRBV27 with TRBJ2-1, with TRBD2 matching 10 bases. V dropped 1 base and J dropped 0; count of bases not matched to a gene: 6. Per the germline V gene, CDR1 is MNHEY and CDR2 is SMNVEV (reference sequence). The CDR3 has 18 amino acids. The CDR3 loop is CASSLLSAGGISYNEQFF. The CDR3 nucleotides are TGTGCCAGCAGTTTATTGTCAGCGGGAGGGATCTCCTACAATGAGCAGTTCTTC.

J is TRBJ2-3 and V is TRBV27; D uncertain. Looked up from germline, CDR1 is MNHEY and CDR2 is SMNVEV (reference sequence). The CDR3 spans 14 residues. Trimming shortened V by 4 bases and J by 0 bases, and 8 bases separated the two germline ends. This CDR3 is CASSSPVSTDTQYF. The CDR3 DNA follows: TGTGCCAGCAGTTCCCCTGTTAGCACAGATACGCAGTATTTT.

The chain carries TRBV18 and TRBJ1-4; D call uncertain. V lost 3 bases, J lost 7 bases, and 21 bases lay in between. CDR1 and CDR2 from the germline V gene are KGHSH and LQKENI. CDR3 length: 17 residues. CDR3 sequence: CASSPRQAGKISEKLFF. CDR3 bases: TGTGCCAGCTCACCCCGGCAGGCGGGGAAAATAAGTGAAAAACTGTTTTTT. Looking up the rest from reference TRBV18 and TRBJ1-4 gives the full variable domain: NAGVMQNPRHLVRRRGQEARLRCSPMKGHSHVYWYRQLPEEGLKFMVYLQKENIIDESGMPKERFSAEFPKEGPSILRIQQVVRGDSAAYFCASSPRQAGKISEKLFFGSGTQLSVL.

The genes are TRBV7-9 and TRBJ2-6, with 7 positions matching TRBD1. This CDR3 has 17 amino acids. Germline V gene lookup returns CDR1 SEHNR and CDR2 FQNEAQ (reference sequence). The ends lost 6 bases at V and 0 bases at J; junction bases unmatched: 8. This chain's CDR3 is CASSSGQDSSGANVLTF. Here the CDR3 DNA reads TGTGCCAGCAGTTCTGGACAGGATAGCTCTGGGGCCAACGTCCTGACTTTC.

V usage is TRBV6-6 and J usage is TRBJ1-2; perhaps TRBD1 as D (5 bases). This CDR3 is built from 13 residues. CDR1 is MNHNY and CDR2 is SVGAGI in the germline V gene (reference sequence). V lost 11 bases and J 8 bases, leaving 21 bases between the germline ends. In nucleotides, the CDR3 is TGTGCCTCCCTCGGGGCTTCCCGTCTCGGCTACACCTTC. Protein sequence: CASLGASRLGYTF.

In this sample, this clone turned up once. The junction and the germline gene differ at one end; a read error may be behind it. This rearrangement joins TRBV5-1 to TRBJ2-5; maybe TRBD1 (5 bases). Germline V lookup: CDR1 SGHRS, CDR2 YFSETQ. CDR3 length equals 12 residues. CDR3 sequence: CASSRGKETRYF. DNA for the CDR3: TGCGCCAGCAGCAGGGGTAAAGAGACCCGGTACTTC.

The DNA for the CDR3 is TGTGCCAGCAGTTGGGGAACAGGGGTTACTGAAGCTTTCTTT. Its protein product is CASSWGTGVTEAFF. The chain is built from TRBV6-5 and TRBJ1-1; 7 nucleotides align to TRBD1. Germline loops: CDR1 MNHEY, CDR2 SVGAGI. V lost 4 bases to trimming and J lost 5 bases; unmatched junction nucleotides: 7. CDR3 length equals 14 residues.

The CDR3 DNA sequence: TGTGCCAGCAGTTACGGGCAAGGTCCCCTTAACTATGGCTACACCTTC. Protein product: CASSYGQGPLNYGYTF. The rearrangement joins TRBV6-5 to TRBJ1-2; D is ambiguous. The CDR3 is 16 amino acids. Germline CDR1 and CDR2: MNHEY and SVGAGI. V was trimmed by 2 bases and J by 1 base, leaving 14 bases between them.

The J gene is TRBJ1-4, the V gene TRBV7-2, with unresolved D. With 5 bases removed from V and 7 bases from J, the gap between germline ends came to 20 bases. The CDR3 loop spans 16 amino acids. Germline-derived CDR1 and CDR2 are SGHTA and FQGNSA. The CDR3, as DNA: TGTGCCAGCAGCCACCTATCTTTGGACCATGGTGAAAAACTGTTTTTT. Translating gives CASSHLSLDHGEKLFF. Based on the CDR3 plus reference TRBV7-2 and TRBJ1-4, the full variable domain is GAGVSQSPSNKVTEKGKDVELRCDPISGHTALYWYRQSLGQGLEFLIYFQGNSAPDKSGLPSDRFSAERTGGSVSTLTIQRTQQEDSAVYLCASSHLSLDHGEKLFFGSGTQLSVL.

The chain links TRBV7-9 to TRBJ2-1; 7 bases are a match to TRBD1. Germline V gene lookup returns CDR1 SEHNR and CDR2 FQNEAQ (reference sequence). With V trimmed by 4 bases and J by 6 bases, 6 bases remained unmatched. The length of the CDR3 is 14 residues. CDR3 loop: CASSSTGPSNEQFF. CDR3 in DNA: TGTGCCAGCAGCTCGACAGGGCCAAGCAATGAGCAGTTCTTC.

This clone was seen more than once but under ten times. The chain links TRBV6-5 to TRBJ2-5, with D unresolved. This CDR3 has 14 residues. The germline V gene has CDR1 MNHEY and CDR2 SVGAGI. Trimming removed 4 bases at V and 7 bases at J, with 16 bases between. CDR3 sequence (DNA): TGTGCCAGCAGTTCCCTAGGGTTTGGCCCGACCCAGTACTTC. It codes for CASSSLGFGPTQYF.

This rearrangement joins TRBV2 to TRBJ2-7; no firm D call. Germline CDR1 and CDR2: SNHLY and FYNNEI. The CDR3 consists of 9 residues. CDR3 nucleotide sequence: TGTGCCAGCAGTAGGGCGTCGGACGTC. Translating it yields CASSRASDV.

The chain joins TRBV4-1 to TRBJ2-1; 8 nucleotides agree with TRBD2. V lost 1 base and J lost 0; bases outside the gene matches: 11. Per the germline V gene, CDR1 is MGHRA and CDR2 is YSYEKL. CDR3 length equals 19 residues. The CDR3 coding sequence is TGCGCCAGCAGCCAAGCTTCACACAGCGGGAGCGGCTCCTACAATGAGCAGTTCTTC. This codes for CASSQASHSGSGSYNEQFF.

J is TRBJ2-2 and V is TRBV4-3, with TRBD2 identical over 12 bases. The CDR3 spans 17 residues. Germline V gives CDR1 LGHNA, CDR2 YSLEER. The junction had 5 bases not matched to a gene; V was cut back by 0 bases and J by 6 bases. The CDR3 loop is CASSQDLLAGGPGELFF. The CDR3 DNA sequence: TGCGCCAGCAGCCAAGATCTACTAGCGGGAGGCCCCGGGGAGCTGTTTTTT.

This clone appeared many times. The CDR3 loop is CASSIRNEQFF. CDR3 nucleotide sequence: TGTGCCAGTAGTATTCGCAATGAGCAGTTCTTC. The chain has TRBV19 and TRBJ2-1; no clear D gene. The CDR3 is made up of 11 amino acids. Germline loops: CDR1 LNHDA, CDR2 SQIVND (reference sequence). Trimming took 3 bases from V and 6 from J, leaving 3 bases between them.

This chain links TRBV27 with TRBJ2-7; tentatively, D is TRBD2 (5 bases). This CDR3 has 12 amino acids. The germline gives CDR1 MNHEY, CDR2 SMNVEV (reference sequence). The V and J ends lost 5 bases and 6 bases respectively, with 11 bases between them. The DNA for the CDR3 is TGTGCCAGCAGTCCGGGGTCGGGCGAGCAGTACGTC. It encodes CASSPGSGEQYV.

The chain is built from TRBV28 and TRBJ2-7, with D possibly called TRBD1 or TRBD2 (5 bases each). This CDR3 has 15 amino acids. CDR1 is MDHEN and CDR2 is SYDVKM in the germline V gene. Trimming shortened V by 3 bases and J by 5 bases, and 17 bases separated the two germline ends. CDR3 sequence reads: CASSFSGTSRNEQYV. CDR3 nucleotides: TGTGCCAGCAGTTTCAGTGGGACGTCGAGAAACGAGCAGTACGTC.

This chain links TRBV30 with TRBJ1-5, with D hard to call. Looked up from germline, CDR1 is GTSNPN and CDR2 is SVGIG (reference sequence). V was pared by 0 bases and J by 0 bases, with 6 bases between. CDR3 length: 14 amino acids. CDR3 protein: CAWSVAVSNQPQHF. CDR3 DNA: TGTGCCTGGAGTGTGGCAGTTAGCAATCAGCCCCAGCATTTT.

The rearrangement joins TRBV5-4 to TRBJ2-5; perhaps TRBD1 as D (6 bases). The CDR3 totals 14 residues. Germline values: CDR1 SGHNT, CDR2 YYREEE (reference sequence). V lost 1 base to trimming and J lost 4 bases, with 11 bases between them. The CDR3 region is CASSLNRVVETQYF. CDR3 nucleotides: TGTGCCAGCAGCTTGAACAGGGTGGTAGAGACCCAGTACTTC.

The J gene is TRBJ2-5, the V gene TRBV2; D may be TRBD1 (6 bases). V shed 7 bases and J shed 4 bases, with 13 bases lying between them. The CDR3 has 13 residues. Per germline, CDR1 SNHLY and CDR2 FYNNEI. This CDR3 is CASTQGIGETQYF. In DNA, the CDR3 is TGTGCCAGCACGCAGGGGATAGGAGAGACCCAGTACTTC.

This clone was seen only once. The V call is TRBV11-2, the J call TRBJ2-7, with TRBD1 matching 8 bases. The V gene end was trimmed by 5 bases and the J gene end by 7 bases; junction bases not matched to a gene: 7. CDR3 size: 13 residues. CDR1 is SGHAT and CDR2 is FQNNGV in the germline V gene. The CDR3 nucleotides read TGTGCCAGCAGCCCAACAGGGGGTAATGAGCAGTACTTC. Its translation is CASSPTGGNEQYF.

The chain links TRBV11-3 to TRBJ2-5, with D tentatively TRBD2 (5 bases). V was cut by 5 bases and J by 5 bases, with 9 bases left in between. The CDR3 has 12 residues. Germline CDR1 SGHNT, CDR2 YENEEA. The CDR3 bases are TGTGCCAGCAGCCCGTCGGGGGAGACCCAGTACTTC. Encoded protein: CASSPSGETQYF.

This chain joins TRBV28 and TRBJ2-7, with a tentative D call TRBD1 (6 bases). The germline V and J ends were trimmed by 4 bases and 0 bases, with 19 bases remaining between them. Germline V gene lookup returns CDR1 MDHEN and CDR2 SYDVKM. The CDR3 is 17 amino acids. CDR3 sequence: CASSSGALTASSYEQYF. The CDR3 DNA follows: TGTGCCAGCAGTTCAGGGGCCTTGACAGCGAGCTCCTACGAGCAGTACTTC.

The rearrangement uses TRBV11-2 and TRBJ2-5; maybe TRBD2 (6 bases). Germline V gene data show CDR1 as SGHAT and CDR2 as FQNNGV. The ends were cut back, 2 bases at V and 4 bases at J, with 8 bases in the middle. The CDR3 consists of 13 residues. CDR3: CASSLTSPETQYF. CDR3 DNA: TGTGCCAGCAGCTTAACTAGCCCAGAGACCCAGTACTTC.

This rearrangement joins TRBV5-4 to TRBJ1-3, with unresolved D. Germline CDR1 SGHNT, CDR2 YYREEE (reference sequence). The ends were cut back, 2 bases at V and 0 bases at J, with 12 bases in the middle. CDR3 length equals 16 residues. The CDR3 sequence: CASSFPDGLSGNTIYF. CDR3 in DNA: TGTGCCAGCAGCTTTCCGGACGGACTCTCTGGAAACACCATATATTTT.